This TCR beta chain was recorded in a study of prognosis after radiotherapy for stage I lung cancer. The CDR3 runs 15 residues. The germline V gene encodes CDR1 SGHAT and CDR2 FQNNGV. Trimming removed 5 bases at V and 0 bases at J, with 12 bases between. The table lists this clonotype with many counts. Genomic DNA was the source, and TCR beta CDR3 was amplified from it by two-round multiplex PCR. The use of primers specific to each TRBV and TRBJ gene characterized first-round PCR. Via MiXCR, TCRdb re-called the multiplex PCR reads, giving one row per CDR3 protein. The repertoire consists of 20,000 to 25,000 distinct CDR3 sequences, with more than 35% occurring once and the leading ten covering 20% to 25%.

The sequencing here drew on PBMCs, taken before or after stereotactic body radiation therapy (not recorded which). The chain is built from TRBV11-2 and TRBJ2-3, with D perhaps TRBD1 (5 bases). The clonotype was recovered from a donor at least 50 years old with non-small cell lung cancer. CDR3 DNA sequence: TGTGCCAGCAGCCTAGGACACCCTAGCACAGATACGCAGTATTTT. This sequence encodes CASSLGHPSTDTQYF.